A selection of T cell receptor beta chains follows, all from one sample in a study of blood T cell repertoires in COVID-19. Libraries were prepared by immunoSEQ multiplex PCR; TCRdb keeps only in-frame clonotypes and omits some of them. The sample records 180,000 or so clones, approximately 80% being singletons. The sample consisted of PBMCs or T cells enriched from blood (not recorded which). The receptors come from a man aged 60 to 69 who had been exposed to COVID-19. Each CDR3 is given with its conserved first and last residue. A D gene is named only where the DNA matches it firmly. Clone size is not always given. Where it is, it says once, few, many or a class for expanded clones.

j_call clone_size d_call v_call cdr3_nt cdr3_aa
TRBJ1-2 . TRBD1 TRBV5-4 TGTGCCAGCAGCTCACCGGGACAGGGGTACGGCTACACCTTC CASSSPGQGYGYTF
TRBJ1-2 . TRBD1 TRBV19 TGTGCCAGTTCGGGACAGGGCGTCTATGGCTACACCTTC CASSGQGVYGYTF
TRBJ1-1 . . TRBV2 TGTGCCAGCAGTCCTACACTCGGGACTGAAGCTTTCTTT CASSPTLGTEAFF
TRBJ2-7 . TRBD1 TRBV27 TGTGCCAGCAGTTTATCGGGACAGGGGCCCTACGAGCAGTACTTC CASSLSGQGPYEQYF
TRBJ2-2 . TRBD1 TRBV24-1 TGTGCCACCAGTGACCTGGGACAGCACACCGGGGAGCTGTTTTTT CATSDLGQHTGELFF
TRBJ1-3 . . TRBV25-1 TGTGCCAGCAGTGAATTAACGGCCGCGGACACCATATATTTT CASSELTAADTIYF
TRBJ1-2 . TRBD1 TRBV30 TGTGCCTGGAACCTCGGAGGGGGCGAAGGCTACACCTTC CAWNLGGGEGYTF
TRBJ1-2 . . TRBV29-1 TGCAGCGTTGGCCACAGCCTCTATGGCTACACCTTC CSVGHSLYGYTF
TRBJ2-7 . . TRBV12-3/TRBV12-4 TGTGCCAGCAGTTTAGGGCCAAGATACGAGCAGTACTTC CASSLGPRYEQYF
TRBJ1-4 few . TRBV21-1 TGTGCCAGCAGCTTTCGGAGGGTGGCAACTAATGAAAAACTGTTTTTT CASSFRRVATNEKLFF
TRBJ1-2 . . TRBV9 TGTGCCAGCAGCGTAGCGGCGGACTATGGCTACACCTTC CASSVAADYGYTF
TRBJ1-5 . . TRBV9 TGTGCCAGCAGCGTAGGGCCCAATCAGCCCCAGCATTTT CASSVGPNQPQHF
TRBJ1-2 . . TRBV30 TGTGCCTGGGCCGGGAACACTAACTATGGCTACACCTTC CAWAGNTNYGYTF
TRBJ2-1 . TRBD2 TRBV19 TGTGCCAGTCGGAGGGGGACTAGCGGGGCTGAGCAGTTCTTC CASRRGTSGAEQFF
TRBJ1-1 . TRBD1 TRBV12-3/TRBV12-4 TGTGCCAGCAGTCAGGGACAGTTAACTGAAGCTTTCTTT CASSQGQLTEAFF
TRBJ2-7 . TRBD2 TRBV7-2 TGTGCCAGCAGCTTTAGCGGGAGCCCCCACGAGCAGTACTTC CASSFSGSPHEQYF
TRBJ2-2 . TRBD1 TRBV10-3 TGTGCCATCAGTGGAGACAGGGGGGGGACCGGGGAGCTGTTTTTT CAISGDRGGTGELFF
TRBJ2-1 . . TRBV5-4 TGTGCCAGCAGCTTAGCGGGTCCAAACAATGAGCAGTTCTTC CASSLAGPNNEQFF
TRBJ1-6 . TRBD1 TRBV5-4 TGTGCCAGCAGCTTGGGAGGGGACAGAATTGGTTCCCTCCACTTT CASSLGGDRIGSLHF
TRBJ1-3 . TRBD1 TRBV7-2 TGTGCCAGCAGCTTAGGTCCGGGACAGGGGTTGGGAAACACCATATATTTT CASSLGPGQGLGNTIYF
TRBJ2-5 . . TRBV11-2 TGTGCCTCCATCTCGGGGGGCCAGGGGGAGACCCAGTACTTC CASISGGQGETQYF
TRBJ2-1 . . TRBV7-8 TGTGCCAGCAGCCCTTCTCAGGGTGGTGAGCAGTTCTTC CASSPSQGGEQFF
TRBJ1-5 . TRBD1 TRBV7-2 TGTGCCAGCAGCTTAGTCCCTACAGGGGTATTGAGCAATCAGCCCCAGCATTTT CASSLVPTGVLSNQPQHF
TRBJ2-2 . . TRBV6-5 TGTGCCAGCAGTCCCCTCAGTGGGGGCTACGGGGAGCTGTTTTTT CASSPLSGGYGELFF
TRBJ2-7 . . TRBV4-1 TGCGCCAGCAGCCAAGCACCCTCCGGAGCCTACGAGCAGTACTTC CASSQAPSGAYEQYF
TRBJ1-5 . . TRBV19 TGTGCCAGTAGTATAAGCAGGGGTGGCAATCAGCCCCAGCATTTT CASSISRGGNQPQHF
TRBJ2-7 . TRBD2 TRBV18 TGTGCCAGCTCACCCACTAGCGGGAGGCTCTACGAGCAGTACTTC CASSPTSGRLYEQYF
TRBJ2-7 . . TRBV4-1 TGCGCCAGCAGCCAAGCTCCGGACAGAAACTACGAGCAGTACTTC CASSQAPDRNYEQYF
TRBJ1-1 . TRBD1 TRBV5-1 TGCGCCAGCAGCTTGACAGGGGGATCGGGCGTGAACACTGAAGCTTTCTTT CASSLTGGSGVNTEAFF
TRBJ2-7 . . TRBV25-1 TGTGCCAGCAGTCGAGGTACCTACGAGCAGTACTTC CASSRGTYEQYF
TRBJ1-2 once . TRBV7-8 TGTGCCAGCAGCCGTCGGGCGGGAGGGAATCGTGACTATGGCTACACCTTC CASSRRAGGNRDYGYTF
TRBJ1-2 . . TRBV9 TGTGCCAGCAGCGTAGGGGCCGCCGGCTATGGCTACACCTTC CASSVGAAGYGYTF
TRBJ2-2 . TRBD2 TRBV4-3 TGCGCCAGCAGCCAAGGCGGGAGGGGTACCGGGGAGCTGTTTTTT CASSQGGRGTGELFF
TRBJ2-7 . . TRBV5-1 TGCGCCAGCAGCACGGCCTCGGGCTACGAGCAGTACTTC CASSTASGYEQYF
TRBJ1-5 . TRBD1 TRBV11-2 TGTGCCAGCAGCTTAGGAGGAACAGGGGAGCCCCAGCATTTT CASSLGGTGEPQHF
TRBJ1-1 . . TRBV11-2 TGTGCCAGCAGCTTAGCGGGGGAGGGGACTGAAGCTTTCTTT CASSLAGEGTEAFF
TRBJ2-3 few . TRBV9 TGTGCCAGCAGCGTAGGCGAGTTACCTAGCACAGATACGCAGTATTTT CASSVGELPSTDTQYF
TRBJ1-3 few . TRBV7-9 TGTGCCAGCAGCCAGGGATCCGGAAACACCATATATTTT CASSQGSGNTIYF
TRBJ1-3 . . TRBV6-5 TGTGCCAGCAGTTACTCTGCAGGTCGTTCTGGAAACACCATATATTTT CASSYSAGRSGNTIYF
TRBJ2-7 . . TRBV7-2 TGTGCCAGCAGCCGGGGGAACGAGCAGTACTTC CASSRGNEQYF
TRBJ1-1 . . TRBV25-1 TGTGCCAGCAGTGAATCCCTCTCAGGGCTTCGGGCTGAAGCTTTCTTT CASSESLSGLRAEAFF
TRBJ1-3 many . TRBV30 TGTGCCTGGAGCAGGGGAGACTCTGGAAACACCATATATTTT CAWSRGDSGNTIYF
TRBJ1-4 . . TRBV20-1 TGCAGCACAGGGCCTAATGAAAAACTGTTTTTT CSTGPNEKLFF
TRBJ1-5 . . TRBV19 TGTGCCAGTAACCTACGGGGGGGATATCAGCCCCAGCATTTT CASNLRGGYQPQHF
TRBJ2-7 . TRBD2 TRBV11-2 TGTGCCAGCTCCCCGGGCGGGAGTACCTACGAGCAGTACTTC CASSPGGSTYEQYF
TRBJ2-3 . TRBD2 TRBV7-3 TGTGCCAGCAGCTTACCGAGCGGGAGTGGGGCAGATACGCAGTATTTT CASSLPSGSGADTQYF
TRBJ2-5 . . TRBV10-3 TGTGCCATCAGTGAGTCTGAGTCGGCAGGGGATAGCCAAGAGACCCAGTACTTC CAISESESAGDSQETQYF
TRBJ2-7 . TRBD1 TRBV29-1 TGCAGCGTTGAGGACAGGGTGGACGAGCAGTACTTC CSVEDRVDEQYF